This T cell receptor beta chain was found in a study of cytotoxic CD8 clonotypes in ibrutinib-treated CLL. Whole-study context: By median roughly 74 months, roughly 12 had progressed and around 15 stayed remitted; responses had been 2 complete and about 24 partial.

In regard to this clone: Antigen unknown.

Study-level results: Higher clonality was seen at ibrutinib response and a return toward baseline at progression.

Data came from immunoSEQ multiplex PCR; TCRdb stores just in-frame clones and leaves some out. The sample shows around 150,000 clones, 81% of them seen only once. V trimming: 5 bases; J trimming: 6 bases; junction bases outside the gene matches: 7. Germline V gives CDR1 SNHLY, CDR2 FYNNEI. The CDR3 is 14 residues long. This material consisted of PBMCs, taken after 12 months of ibrutinib treatment. V is TRBV2 and J is TRBJ2-3; 8 bases are shared with TRBD2. The receptor's source is a human donor with chronic lymphocytic leukemia. CDR3 coding DNA: TGTGCCAGCAGTCGAAACCCGGGGGGGGATACGCAGTATTTT. It codes for CASSRNPGGDTQYF.